This TCR beta chain appears in the sequencing data of a study of beta chain features in type 1 diabetes. Study observations and caveats: A potential PCR bias toward shorter templates would be equal in patient and control samples. All four CD4+ subsets of Type 1 diabetes patients contained TCRB CDR3s that were moderately but significantly shorter. Researchers reported that naive, central memory and Treg TCRB repertoires appeared more similar in patients than in healthy donors.

Concerning this clone itself: Its antigen is unknown.

Germline V gene data show CDR1 as SGHTS and CDR2 as YDEGEE. This CDR3 region has 17 residues. V was clipped by 4 bases and J by 6 bases; unmatched bases: 11. Based on CD45RO/CCR7/CD25/CD127/CD95/CD27, CD4+ regulatory, stem cell-like memory, naive and central memory cells were sorted. cDNA synthesis used the whole RNA isolate, giving expressed TCRB sequences. Assay used: immunoSEQ multiplex PCR; TCRdb lists only in-frame clones, some missing. The data hold 30,000 or so clones, with around 60% observed a single time. The sample taken for sequencing was Tregs from blood. The chain recombines TRBV5-8 with TRBJ2-1; 12 bases line up with TRBD2. The clonotype originates from a woman in her thirties with type 1 diabetes. CDR3 region: CASSLRLAGDHTNEQFF. The DNA for the CDR3 is TGTGCCAGCAGCCTGAGACTAGCGGGAGATCACACCAATGAGCAGTTCTTC.